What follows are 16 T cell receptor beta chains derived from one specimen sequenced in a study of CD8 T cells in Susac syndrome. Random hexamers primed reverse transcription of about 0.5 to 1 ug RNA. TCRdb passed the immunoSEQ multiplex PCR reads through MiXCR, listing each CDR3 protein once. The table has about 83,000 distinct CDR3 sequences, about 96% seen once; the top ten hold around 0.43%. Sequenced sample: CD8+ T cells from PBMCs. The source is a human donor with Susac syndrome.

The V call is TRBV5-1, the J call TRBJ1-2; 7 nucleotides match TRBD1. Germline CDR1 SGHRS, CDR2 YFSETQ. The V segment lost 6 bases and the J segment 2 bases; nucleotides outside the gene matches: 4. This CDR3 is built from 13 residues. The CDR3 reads CASNRGPNYGYTF. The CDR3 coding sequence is TGCGCCAGCAATAGGGGGCCCAACTATGGCTACACCTTC. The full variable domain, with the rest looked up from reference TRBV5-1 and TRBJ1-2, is KAGVTQTPRYLIKTRGQQVTLSCSPISGHRSVSWYQQTPGQGLQFLFEYFSETQRNKGNFPGRFSGRQFSNSRSEMNVSTLELGDSALYLCASNRGPNYGYTFGSGTRLTVV.

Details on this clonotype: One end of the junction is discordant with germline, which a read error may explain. In nucleotides, the CDR3 is TGTGCTAGCAGCCGGACTAGCGGGAGGCCCAAAGAGACCCAGTACTTC. It codes for CASSRTSGRPKETQYF. J is TRBJ2-5 and V is TRBV7-7, with 14 bases fitting TRBD2. Germline V gene sequence: CDR1 SSHAT, CDR2 FNYEAQ (reference sequence). The CDR3 is 16 amino acids.

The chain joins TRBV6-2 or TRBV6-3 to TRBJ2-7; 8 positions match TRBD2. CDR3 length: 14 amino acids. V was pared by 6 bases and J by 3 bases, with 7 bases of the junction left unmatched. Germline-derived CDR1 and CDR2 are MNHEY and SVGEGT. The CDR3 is CASSSGLAGYEQYF. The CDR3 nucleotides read TGTGCCAGCAGCTCCGGACTAGCCGGCTACGAGCAGTACTTC.

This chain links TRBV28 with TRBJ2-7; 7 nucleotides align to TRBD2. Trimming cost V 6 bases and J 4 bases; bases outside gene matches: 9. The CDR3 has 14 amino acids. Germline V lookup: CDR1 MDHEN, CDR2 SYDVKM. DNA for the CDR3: TGTGCCAGCAGGCCAAGTGCGGGACTATACGAGCAGTACTTC. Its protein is CASRPSAGLYEQYF.

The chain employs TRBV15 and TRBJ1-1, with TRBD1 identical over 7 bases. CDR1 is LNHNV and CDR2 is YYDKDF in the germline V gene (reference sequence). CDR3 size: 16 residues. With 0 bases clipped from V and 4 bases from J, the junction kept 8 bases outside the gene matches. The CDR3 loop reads CATSRERQGSGTEAFF. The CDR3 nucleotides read TGTGCCACCAGCAGAGAGAGACAGGGTTCCGGCACTGAAGCTTTCTTT.

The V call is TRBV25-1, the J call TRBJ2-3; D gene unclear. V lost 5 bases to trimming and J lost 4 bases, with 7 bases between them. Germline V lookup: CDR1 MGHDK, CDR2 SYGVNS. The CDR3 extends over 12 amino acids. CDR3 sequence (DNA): TGTGCCAGCAGTATGGGTCCAGATACGCAGTATTTT. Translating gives CASSMGPDTQYF.

The CDR3 DNA reads as TGTGCCAGCTTCCAGGTGACGAGGGAGCAGTTCTTC. Protein: CASFQVTREQFF. This chain links TRBV7-9 with TRBJ2-1; unclear D gene. CDR3 length: 12 residues. The V gene lost 8 bases and the J gene lost 10 bases, with 15 bases spanning the gap. Germline CDR1 and CDR2: SEHNR and FQNEAQ (reference sequence).

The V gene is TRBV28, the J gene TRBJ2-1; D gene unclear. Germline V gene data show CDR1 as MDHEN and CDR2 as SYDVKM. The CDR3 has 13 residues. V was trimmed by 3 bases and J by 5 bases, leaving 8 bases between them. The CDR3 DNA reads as TGTGCCAGCAGTTTGAGTCTGAACAATGAGCAGTTCTTC. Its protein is CASSLSLNNEQFF.

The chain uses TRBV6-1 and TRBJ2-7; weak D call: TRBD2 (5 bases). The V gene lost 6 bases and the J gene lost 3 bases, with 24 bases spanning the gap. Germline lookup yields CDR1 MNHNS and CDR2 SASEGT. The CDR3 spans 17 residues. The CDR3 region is CASRSYRRGRDGYEQYF. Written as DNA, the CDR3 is TGTGCCAGCAGGAGCTACCGCCGTGGCCGGGATGGCTACGAGCAGTACTTC.

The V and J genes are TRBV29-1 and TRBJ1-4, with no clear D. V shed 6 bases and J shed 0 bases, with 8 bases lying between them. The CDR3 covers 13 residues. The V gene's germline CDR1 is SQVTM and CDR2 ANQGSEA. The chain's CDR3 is CSVVRATNEKLFF. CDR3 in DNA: TGCAGCGTGGTCCGTGCAACTAATGAAAAACTGTTTTTT.

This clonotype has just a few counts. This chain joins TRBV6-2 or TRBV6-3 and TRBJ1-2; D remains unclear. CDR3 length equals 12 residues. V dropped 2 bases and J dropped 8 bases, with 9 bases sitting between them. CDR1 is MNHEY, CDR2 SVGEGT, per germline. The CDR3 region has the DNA TGTGCCAGCAGTTACATTCAGGACGGCTACACCTTC. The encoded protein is CASSYIQDGYTF.

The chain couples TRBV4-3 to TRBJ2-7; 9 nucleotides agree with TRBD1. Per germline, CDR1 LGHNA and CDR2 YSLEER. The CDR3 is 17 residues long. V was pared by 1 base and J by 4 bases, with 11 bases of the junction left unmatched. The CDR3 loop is CASSQVPSDRGGYEQYF. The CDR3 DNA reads TGCGCCAGCAGCCAAGTCCCTTCGGACAGGGGCGGTTACGAGCAGTACTTC.

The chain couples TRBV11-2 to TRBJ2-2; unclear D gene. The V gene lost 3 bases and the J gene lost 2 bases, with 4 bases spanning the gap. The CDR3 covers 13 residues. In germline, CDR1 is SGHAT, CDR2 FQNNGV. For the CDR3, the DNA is TGTGCCAGCAGCTTGTCTAACACCGGGGAGCTGTTTTTT. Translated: CASSLSNTGELFF.

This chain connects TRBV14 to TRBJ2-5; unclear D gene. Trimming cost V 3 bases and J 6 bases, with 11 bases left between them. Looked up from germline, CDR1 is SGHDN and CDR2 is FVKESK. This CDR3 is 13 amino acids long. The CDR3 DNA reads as TGTGCCAGCAGCCAGGGCGTCAGACAGACCCAGTACTTC. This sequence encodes CASSQGVRQTQYF. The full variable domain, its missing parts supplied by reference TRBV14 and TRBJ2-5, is EAGVTQFPSHSVIEKGQTVTLRCDPISGHDNLYWYRRVMGKEIKFLLHFVKESKQDESGMPNNRFLAERTGGTYSTLKVQPAELEDSGVYFCASSQGVRQTQYFGPGTRLLVL.

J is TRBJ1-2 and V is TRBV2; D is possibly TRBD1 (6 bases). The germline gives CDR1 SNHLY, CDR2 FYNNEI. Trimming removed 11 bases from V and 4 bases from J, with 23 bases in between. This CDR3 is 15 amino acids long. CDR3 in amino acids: CAGLDRSLSIYGYTF. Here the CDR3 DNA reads TGTGCCGGCCTAGACAGGTCCCTCAGCATCTATGGCTACACCTTC.

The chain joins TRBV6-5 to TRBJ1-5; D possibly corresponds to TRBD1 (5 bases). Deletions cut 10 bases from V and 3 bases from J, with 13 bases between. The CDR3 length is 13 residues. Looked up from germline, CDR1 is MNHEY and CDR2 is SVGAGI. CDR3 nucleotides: TGTGCCACCGGGCAGGGCGACAATCAGCCCCAGCATTTT. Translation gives CATGQGDNQPQHF.